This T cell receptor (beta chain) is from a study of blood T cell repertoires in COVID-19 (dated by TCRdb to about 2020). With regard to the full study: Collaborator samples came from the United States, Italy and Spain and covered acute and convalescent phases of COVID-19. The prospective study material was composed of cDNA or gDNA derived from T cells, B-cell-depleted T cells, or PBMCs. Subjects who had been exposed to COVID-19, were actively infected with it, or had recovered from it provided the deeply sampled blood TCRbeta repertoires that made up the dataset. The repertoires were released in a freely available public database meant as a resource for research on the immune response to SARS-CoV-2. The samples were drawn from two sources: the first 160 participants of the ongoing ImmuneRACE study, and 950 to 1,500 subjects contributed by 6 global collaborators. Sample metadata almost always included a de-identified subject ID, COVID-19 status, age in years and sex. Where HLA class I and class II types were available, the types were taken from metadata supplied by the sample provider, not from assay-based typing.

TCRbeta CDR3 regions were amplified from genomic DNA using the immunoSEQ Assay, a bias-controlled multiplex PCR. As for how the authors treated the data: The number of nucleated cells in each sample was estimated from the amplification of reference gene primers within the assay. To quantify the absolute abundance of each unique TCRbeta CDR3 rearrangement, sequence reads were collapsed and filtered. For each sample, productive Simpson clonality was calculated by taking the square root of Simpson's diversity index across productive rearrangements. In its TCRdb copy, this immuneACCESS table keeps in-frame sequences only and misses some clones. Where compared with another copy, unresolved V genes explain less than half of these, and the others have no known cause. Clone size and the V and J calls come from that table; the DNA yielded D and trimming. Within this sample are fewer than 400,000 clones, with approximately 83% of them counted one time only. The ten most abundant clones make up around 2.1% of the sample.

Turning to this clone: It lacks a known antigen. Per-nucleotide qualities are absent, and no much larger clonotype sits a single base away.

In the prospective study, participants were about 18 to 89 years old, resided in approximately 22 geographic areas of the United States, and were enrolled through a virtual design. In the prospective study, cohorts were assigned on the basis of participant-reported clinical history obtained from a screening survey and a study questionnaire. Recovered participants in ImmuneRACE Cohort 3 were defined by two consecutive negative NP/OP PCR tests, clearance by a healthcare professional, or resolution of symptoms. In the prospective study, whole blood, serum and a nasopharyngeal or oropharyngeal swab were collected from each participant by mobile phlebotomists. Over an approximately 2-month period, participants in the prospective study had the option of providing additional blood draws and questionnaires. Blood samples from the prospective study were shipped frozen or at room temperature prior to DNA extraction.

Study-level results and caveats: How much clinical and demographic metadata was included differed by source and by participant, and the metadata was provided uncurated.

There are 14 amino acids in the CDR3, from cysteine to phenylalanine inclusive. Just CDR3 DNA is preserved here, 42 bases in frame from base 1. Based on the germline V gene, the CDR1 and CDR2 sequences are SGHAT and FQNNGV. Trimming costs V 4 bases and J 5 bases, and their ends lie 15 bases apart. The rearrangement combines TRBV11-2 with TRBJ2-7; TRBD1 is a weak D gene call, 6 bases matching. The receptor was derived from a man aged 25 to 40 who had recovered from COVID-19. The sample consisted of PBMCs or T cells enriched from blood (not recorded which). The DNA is TGTGCCAGCAGCTCCCTAACAGGGAGTGACGAGCAGTACTTC. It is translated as CASSSLTGSDEQYF.